This TCR beta chain was sequenced for a study of blood T cells in healthy people across ages. It was with a sample-barcoded 5' primer and a J-beta primer mix that a second PCR of roughly 7 to 12 cycles was run. MiXCR, run by TCRdb on the 5' RACE reads, gives a single entry per CDR3 protein. The sample has about 1.4 million distinct CDR3 sequences, around 59% seen once. Germline V gene lookup returns CDR1 SGHRS and CDR2 YFSETQ. The CDR3 spans 16 residues. Unmatched junction bases numbered 7, after V lost 2 bases and J lost 8 bases. The clonotype comes from a man younger than 35 in good health. The chain carries TRBV5-1 and TRBJ2-1; 13 bases align to TRBD2. Sequencing was performed on blood. This CDR3 reads CASSLRLAGGADEQFF. CDR3 DNA: TGCGCCAGCAGCTTAAGACTAGCGGGAGGCGCGGATGAGCAGTTCTTC.